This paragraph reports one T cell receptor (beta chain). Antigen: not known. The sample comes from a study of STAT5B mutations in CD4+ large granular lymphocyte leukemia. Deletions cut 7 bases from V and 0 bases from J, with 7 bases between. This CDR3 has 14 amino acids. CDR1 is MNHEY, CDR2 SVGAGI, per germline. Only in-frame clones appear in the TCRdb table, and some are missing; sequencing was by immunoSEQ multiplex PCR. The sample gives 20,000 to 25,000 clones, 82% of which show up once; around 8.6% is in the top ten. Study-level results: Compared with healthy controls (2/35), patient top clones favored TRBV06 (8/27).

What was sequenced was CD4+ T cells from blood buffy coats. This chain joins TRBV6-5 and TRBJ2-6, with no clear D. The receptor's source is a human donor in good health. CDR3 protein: CASKSRSGANVLTF. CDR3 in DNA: TGTGCCAGCAAGTCCCGCTCTGGGGCCAACGTCCTGACTTTC.